This TCR beta chain was documented in a study of blood T cell repertoires in COVID-19. In the original processing: From reference gene primer amplification, estimates of nucleated cell counts were derived. Here immunoSEQ multiplex PCR was the method, and the copy in TCRdb shows in-frame clones only, minus some. That table furnishes V, J and clone size, whereas the DNA furnished D and trimming. The sample contains hundreds of thousands of clones, 83% of which appear only once. The sample comprised PBMCs or T cells enriched from blood (not recorded which). This clonotype was obtained from a woman aged 45-60 years who had been exposed to COVID-19.

CDR3 DNA: TGTGCCAGCAGTAATAGCGGGGGAGAAGTAGATACGCAGTATTTT. It specifies CASSNSGGEVDTQYF. This chain uses TRBV6-2 or TRBV6-3 with TRBJ2-3; 9 bases are shared with TRBD2. Germline V gives CDR1 MNHEY, CDR2 SVGEGT. The CDR3 is 15 amino acids. The V gene end was trimmed by 5 bases and the J gene end by 5 bases; junction bases not matched to a gene: 8.